This TCR beta chain was recorded in a study of blood T cell repertoires in COVID-19 (dated by TCRdb to 2020 to 2022). Looking at the study overall: Samples covering the acute and convalescent phases of COVID-19 were provided by collaborators in the United States, Italy and Spain. Where available, HLA class I and class II types were obtained from metadata supplied by the sample provider rather than from assay-based typing. The dataset comprised deeply sampled blood TCRbeta repertoires from subjects exposed to, actively infected with, or recovered from COVID-19. The material from the prospective study consisted of cDNA or gDNA derived from T cells, B-cell-depleted T cells, or PBMCs. Samples were obtained from the ongoing ImmuneRACE study (first 160 participants) and from about 1,300 subjects provided by 6 global collaborators. A freely available public database, intended as a resource for researchers studying the immune response to SARS-CoV-2, is where the repertoires were released. The sample metadata nearly always contained a de-identified subject ID, COVID-19 status, age in years and sex.

For CDR1 and CDR2, the germline V gene lists SGDLS and YYNGEE. Measured from the cysteine to the phenylalanine, the CDR3 is 14 residues long. Only the CDR3 portion is preserved as DNA: 42 bases, with reading frame beginning at the first base. V gives up 0 bases and J gives up 6 bases, and the segment between their germline ends measures 11 bases. The collaborating institutions used their own protocols to collect whole blood in K2EDTA tubes. For TCRbeta analysis, collaborators shipped samples in one of three forms: frozen whole blood, isolated PBMCs, or DNA extracted from either of those sample types. The investigation overall reported the following: The amount of clinical and demographic metadata varied by source and participant and was provided uncurated.

Notes on this clone: Its antigen is currently not known. Per-base quality was not reported, and no clone a single base away is much larger than it.

TCRbeta CDR3 regions were amplified from genomic DNA using the immunoSEQ Assay, a bias-controlled multiplex PCR. Turning to the authors' computational methods: The number of nucleated cells in each sample was estimated from the amplification of reference gene primers within the assay. To quantify the absolute abundance of each unique TCRbeta CDR3 rearrangement, sequence reads were collapsed and filtered. Productive Simpson clonality was computed per sample as the square root of Simpson's diversity index over productive rearrangements. Imported from immuneACCESS, the table was reduced by TCRdb to in-frame sequences with V and J called. These copies leave out some clones; in studies compared against another copy, an unresolved V gene accounts for under half, and the cause of the remainder is not known. The DNA gave D and trimming, while V, J and clone size come from that table. The sample records some 110,000 clones, around three quarters of which are singletons. The ten largest clones represent 5% to 8% of the sample.

This TCR derives from an older man with acute or convalescent COVID-19. The sequencing input was peripheral blood. This receptor chain uses TRBV9 and TRBJ2-3; the D gene is perhaps TRBD2, from 5 matching bases. The CDR3: CASSVGERMDTQYF. At the DNA level, the sequence is TGTGCCAGCAGCGTAGGTGAGCGGATGGATACGCAGTATTTT.